The clone carrying this T cell receptor beta chain has only one observation. Its target is unknown. These donors were members of the approximately 120-subject validation cohort, a group separate from the approximately 640-subject first cohort. The source of the sample is a study of cytomegalovirus exposure and HLA in healthy donors. Whole-study results and caveats: Most TCRs appeared rarely, but some public TCRs recurred in many donors. The classifier was said to identify cytomegalovirus status with high specificity and sensitivity. According to the study, roughly 160 TCR beta chains were cytomegalovirus-associated.

The V and J ends lost 4 bases and 5 bases, in that order; junction bases with no gene match: 13. The CDR3 contains 17 residues. CDR1 and CDR2 (germline): SGHNT, YYREEE (reference sequence). Assay used: immunoSEQ multiplex PCR; TCRdb lists only in-frame clones, some missing. Altogether tens of thousands of clones are present, 89% being singletons, with the ten largest covering 7.5% to 9.5%. This sequence was found in a woman between 18 and 30 years old in good health and CMV-seropositive. The chain uses TRBV5-4 and TRBJ2-1; 9 nucleotides agree with TRBD2. Source material: PBMCs. This chain's CDR3 is CASSGRGKLAGDNEQFF. CDR3 sequence (DNA): TGTGCCAGCAGCGGCCGGGGGAAGTTAGCGGGGGACAATGAGCAGTTCTTC.